This T cell receptor beta chain emerged from a study of cytomegalovirus exposure and HLA in healthy donors. Study-level information: Among the 300 to 400 donors who were genotyped, over 70% fell in the genetic ancestry cluster that is associated with self-reported Caucasian donors.

Study-level points and caveats: An analysis done earlier found most TCR beta V segments productive about 87% or about 30% of the time. Among the CMV-associated chains, three were confirmed in vitro as specific for CMV antigens.

The PCR had 60 Vbeta and 13 Jbeta primers. Profiling relied on immunoSEQ multiplex PCR, and the TCRdb table lists in-frame clones only, not all of them. In the table there are more than 95,000 clones, around two thirds of which are singletons. Concerning this clone itself: Its antigen is not known.

Per the germline V gene, CDR1 is MNHEY and CDR2 is SMNVEV (reference sequence). V shed 0 bases and J shed 8 bases, with 11 bases lying between them. The CDR3 runs 14 residues. The material sequenced was PBMCs. The V call is TRBV27, the J call TRBJ2-1; D is unresolved. The receptor was isolated from a woman aged 40 to 55 in good health and CMV-seropositive. In DNA, the CDR3 is TGTGCCAGCAGTTTATCATCCTCTGTCCATGAGCAGTTCTTC. It specifies CASSLSSSVHEQFF.